The clone carrying this T cell receptor (beta chain) was observed many times. These data are taken from a study of spatial heterogeneity in lung cancer. Study in general: Each time, sequencing found more beta-chain sequences than alpha-chain sequences. There were, on average, more than eight raw-read appearances for each unique TCR and UMI combination.

Time point meaning: sample taken at primary tumor resection. The sequenced material consisted of unsorted whole RNA from tumor, nontumor lung or frozen PBMC. 55 to 80 TRACERx patients with early, untreated non-small cell lung cancer donated samples. Trimming pared 6 bases from V and 4 bases from J, leaving 18 bases between. This CDR3 has 15 amino acids. Germline lookup yields CDR1 LNHDA and CDR2 SQIVND (reference sequence). MiXCR, applied by TCRdb to the 5' RACE reads, yields one record per CDR3 protein. Among more than 20,000 distinct CDR3 sequences listed, about 4.6% were seen once. The TCR was taken from a male donor with early-stage non-small cell lung cancer. Specimen: PBMCs, collected at surgery. The chain uses TRBV19 and TRBJ1-1, with a possible D match to TRBD1 (6 bases). The CDR3 spells CASSFTGRRATEAFF. As DNA, the CDR3 is TGTGCCAGTAGCTTCACAGGGAGAAGGGCCACTGAAGCTTTCTTT.